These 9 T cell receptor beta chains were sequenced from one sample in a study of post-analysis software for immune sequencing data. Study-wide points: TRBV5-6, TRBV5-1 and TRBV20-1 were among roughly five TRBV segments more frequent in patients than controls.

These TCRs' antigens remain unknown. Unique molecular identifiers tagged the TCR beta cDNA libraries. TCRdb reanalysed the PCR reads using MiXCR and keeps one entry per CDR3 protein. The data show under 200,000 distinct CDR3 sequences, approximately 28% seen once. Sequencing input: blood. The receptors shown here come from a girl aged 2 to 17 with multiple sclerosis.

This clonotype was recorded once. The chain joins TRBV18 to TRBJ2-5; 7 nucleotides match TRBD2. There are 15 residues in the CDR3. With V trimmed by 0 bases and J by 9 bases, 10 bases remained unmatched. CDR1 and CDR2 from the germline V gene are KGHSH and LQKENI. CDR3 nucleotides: TGTGCCAGCTCACCACCGGACGCAAGCGGGGAGGCCCAGTACTTC. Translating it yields CASSPPDASGEAQYF.

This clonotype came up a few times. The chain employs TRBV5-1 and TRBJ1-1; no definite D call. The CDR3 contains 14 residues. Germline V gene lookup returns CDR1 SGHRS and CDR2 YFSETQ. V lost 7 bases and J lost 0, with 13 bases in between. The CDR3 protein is CASSLLDMNTEAFF. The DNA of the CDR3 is TGCGCCAGCTCCCTACTCGATATGAACACTGAAGCTTTCTTT.

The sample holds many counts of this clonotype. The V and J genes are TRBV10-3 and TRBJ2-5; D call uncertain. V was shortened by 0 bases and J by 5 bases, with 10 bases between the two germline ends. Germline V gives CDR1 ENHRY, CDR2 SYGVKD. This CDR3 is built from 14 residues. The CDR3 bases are TGTGCCATCAGTGAGTCAACCACCACGGAGACCCAGTACTTC. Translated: CAISESTTTETQYF.

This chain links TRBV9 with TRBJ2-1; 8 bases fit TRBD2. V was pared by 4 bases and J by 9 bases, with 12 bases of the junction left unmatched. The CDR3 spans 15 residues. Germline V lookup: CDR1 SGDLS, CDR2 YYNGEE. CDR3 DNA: TGTGCCAGCAGCCCCTTTGAGCGGGAGAGTGGTGAGCAGTTCTTC. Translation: CASSPFERESGEQFF.

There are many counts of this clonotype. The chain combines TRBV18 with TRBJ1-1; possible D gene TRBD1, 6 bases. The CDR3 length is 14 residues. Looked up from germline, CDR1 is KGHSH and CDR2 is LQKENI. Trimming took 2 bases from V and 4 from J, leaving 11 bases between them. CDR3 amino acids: CASSPGGAGTEAFF. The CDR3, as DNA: TGTGCCAGCTCACCAGGGGGCGCGGGCACTGAAGCTTTCTTT.

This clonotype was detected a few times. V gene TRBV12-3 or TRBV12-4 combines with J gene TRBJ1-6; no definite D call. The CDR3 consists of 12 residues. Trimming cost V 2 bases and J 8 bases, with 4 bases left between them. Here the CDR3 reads CASSLLYSPLHF. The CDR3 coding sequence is TGTGCCAGCAGTTTACTCTATTCACCCCTCCACTTT.

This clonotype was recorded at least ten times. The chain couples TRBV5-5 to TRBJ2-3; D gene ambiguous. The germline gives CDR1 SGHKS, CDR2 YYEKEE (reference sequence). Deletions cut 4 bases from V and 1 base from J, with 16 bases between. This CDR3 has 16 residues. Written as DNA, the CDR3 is TGTGCCAGCAGCCTGCTTGTGAGCCCGGGCACAGATACGCAGTATTTT. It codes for CASSLLVSPGTDTQYF. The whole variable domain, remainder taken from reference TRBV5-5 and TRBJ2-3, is DAGVTQSPTHLIKTRGQQVTLRCSPISGHKSVSWYQQVLGQGPQFIFQYYEKEERGRGNFPDRFSARQFPNYSSELNVNALLLGDSALYLCASSLLVSPGTDTQYFGPGTRLTVL.

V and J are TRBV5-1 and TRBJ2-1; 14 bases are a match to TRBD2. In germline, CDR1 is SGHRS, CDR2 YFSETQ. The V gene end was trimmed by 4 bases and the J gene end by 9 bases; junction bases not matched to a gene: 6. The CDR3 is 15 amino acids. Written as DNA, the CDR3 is TGCGCCAGCAGCCCGGGACTAGCGGGAGAGGCTGAGCAGTTCTTC. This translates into CASSPGLAGEAEQFF.

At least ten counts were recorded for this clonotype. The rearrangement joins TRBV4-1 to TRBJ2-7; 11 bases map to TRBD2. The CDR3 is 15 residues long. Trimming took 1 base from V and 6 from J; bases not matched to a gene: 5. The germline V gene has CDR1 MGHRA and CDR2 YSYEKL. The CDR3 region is CASSQGLAGGGEQYF. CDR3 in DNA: TGCGCCAGCAGCCAAGGGCTAGCGGGAGGAGGCGAGCAGTACTTC.